This T cell receptor (beta chain) was obtained from a study of blood T cell repertoires in COVID-19 (dated by TCRdb to 2020 to 2022). In the study overall: Samples covering the acute and convalescent phases of COVID-19 were provided by collaborators in the United States, Italy and Spain. Deeply sampled blood TCRbeta repertoires from subjects exposed to, actively infected with, or recovered from COVID-19 were included in the dataset. Samples came from the ongoing ImmuneRACE study (first 160 participants) plus 1,254 subjects from 6 global collaborators. The repertoires were released in a freely available public database intended as a resource for research on the immune response to SARS-CoV-2. The material from the prospective study consisted of cDNA or gDNA derived from T cells, B-cell-depleted T cells, or PBMCs. Nearly every sample came with metadata listing a de-identified subject ID, COVID-19 status, age in years and sex. Where HLA class I and class II types were available, the types were taken from metadata supplied by the sample provider, not from assay-based typing. The full study reports these points: How much clinical and demographic metadata was included differed by source and by participant, and the metadata was provided uncurated.

A word on this clone: Its antigen has not been determined. No per-base quality is available; no much larger clone lies one base away.

TCRbeta CDR3 regions were amplified from genomic DNA by means of the immunoSEQ Assay, a bias-controlled multiplex PCR. In the authors' own workflow: The number of nucleated cells in each sample was estimated from the amplification of reference gene primers within the assay. To quantify the absolute abundance of each unique TCRbeta CDR3 rearrangement, sequence reads were collapsed and filtered. For each sample, productive Simpson clonality was calculated as the square root of Simpson's diversity index over productive rearrangements. The table was pulled from immuneACCESS by TCRdb, which kept in-frame rearrangements only. Such tables lose some clones; where checked, under half of the loss comes from unresolved V genes, and the rest has no known cause. V and J calls and clone size follow that table, whereas D and trimming were derived from the DNA. In all, the sample holds more than 400,000 clones, and roughly 87% of those were seen once. The ten largest account for 0.7% of the sample.

Its CDR3 holds 17 amino acids, cysteine through phenylalanine. Just the 51-base CDR3 DNA is kept, in frame starting at base 1. CDR1 LNHNV and CDR2 YYDKDF are derived from the germline V gene (reference sequence). The germline ends are 16 bases apart after V is trimmed by 0 bases and J by 5 bases. Participants in the prospective study were enrolled through a virtual design, were aged roughly 18 to 100 years, and lived in 24 United States geographic areas. In the prospective study, cohorts were assigned on the basis of participant-reported clinical history obtained from a screening survey and a study questionnaire. Recovered participants in ImmuneRACE Cohort 3 were defined as having two consecutive negative NP/OP PCR tests, clearance from a healthcare professional, or resolution of symptoms. Each participant in the prospective study had whole blood, serum and a nasopharyngeal or oropharyngeal swab collected by mobile phlebotomists. Additional blood draws and questionnaires over a 2-month period could optionally be provided by prospective study participants. Blood samples from the prospective study were shipped frozen or at room temperature prior to DNA extraction.

Input material: PBMCs or T cells enriched from blood (not recorded which). The chain couples TRBV15 to TRBJ2-2, with a tentative D gene TRBD2 over 5 matching bases. The clonotype originates from a woman aged 18-30 years who had recovered from COVID-19. The DNA reads TGTGCCACCAGCAGAGAAAGGGTCGACTACAGAACCGGGGAGCTGTTTTTT. Its protein reads: CATSRERVDYRTGELFF.